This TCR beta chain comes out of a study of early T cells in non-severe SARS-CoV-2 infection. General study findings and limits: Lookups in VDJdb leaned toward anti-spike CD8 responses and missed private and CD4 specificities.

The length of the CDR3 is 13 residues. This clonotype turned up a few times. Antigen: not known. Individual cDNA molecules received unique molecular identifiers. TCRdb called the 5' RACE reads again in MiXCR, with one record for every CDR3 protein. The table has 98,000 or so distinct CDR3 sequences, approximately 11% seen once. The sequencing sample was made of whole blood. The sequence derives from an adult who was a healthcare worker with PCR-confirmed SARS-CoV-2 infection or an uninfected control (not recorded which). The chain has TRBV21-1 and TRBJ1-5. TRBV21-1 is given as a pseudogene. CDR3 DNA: TGTGCCAGCAGCAAACTTAACAATCAGCCCCAGCATTTT. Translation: CASSKLNNQPQHF.